This T cell receptor beta chain was retrieved from a study of blood T cells in healthy people across ages. Per sample, no less than 5.5 micrograms of total RNA were extracted. Primed by a sample-barcoded 5' primer and a J-beta primer mix, a second PCR proceeded for about 7 to 11 cycles. One entry per CDR3 protein results from TCRdb running MiXCR on the 5' RACE reads. Counted here are over 700,000 distinct CDR3 sequences, 20% to 30% occurring once; the ten biggest clones make up more than 7.5%. This sample also belongs to another study, concerning T cells of mothers and their children. This second study says: Related mother-child pairs showed slightly higher but non-significant overlap than unrelated pairs.

Sequenced: blood. This receptor was identified in a boy younger than 18 in good health.

CDR3 loop: CASKDRGPLNTEAFF. The CDR3 coding sequence is TGCGCCAGCAAGGACAGGGGGCCCCTTAACACTGAAGCTTTCTTT. V and J are TRBV5-1 and TRBJ1-1, with 11 bases aligning to TRBD1. This CDR3 has 15 amino acids. J gave up 2 bases and V 6 bases, and 6 bases lay outside the gene matches. CDR1 and CDR2 from the germline V gene are SGHRS and YFSETQ.